The 8 T cell receptor beta chains presented below share a single source sample, sequenced in a study of shared clonotypes between healthy human individuals. Sequencing was performed with immunoSEQ multiplex PCR; in TCRdb, only in-frame clones are kept and a portion is missing. This table has hundreds of thousands of clones, approximately 79% appearing once. Source material: memory CD4+ T cells sorted from blood. The sample's subset: CD45RA-negative fraction. The source of these receptors is a woman aged 25 to 45 in good health.

The V call is TRBV27, the J call TRBJ2-2; possibly TRBD2 for D (5 bases). The V end was cut by 0 bases, the J end by 6 bases, with 11 bases between. There are 15 residues in the CDR3. CDR1 is MNHEY and CDR2 is SMNVEV in the germline V gene (reference sequence). CDR3 nucleotide sequence: TGTGCCAGCAGTTTATCGTCGGGGTGGGCCGGGGAGCTGTTTTTT. Encoded protein: CASSLSSGWAGELFF.

V is TRBV28 and J is TRBJ2-7, with D tentatively TRBD2 (6 bases). Germline CDR1 MDHEN, CDR2 SYDVKM. This CDR3 contains 15 residues. Trimming cost V 5 bases and J 0 bases, with 14 bases left between them. The CDR3 is CASSITSGGSYEQYF. The CDR3 DNA is TGTGCCAGCAGTATCACCTCCGGGGGCTCCTACGAGCAGTACTTC.

The chain carries TRBV4-2 and TRBJ2-7, with 7 bases that match TRBD1. Germline trimming cut 0 bases from V and 4 bases from J; bases unmatched to any gene: 6. The CDR3 totals 15 residues. Germline V CDR1 and CDR2: LGHNA, YNFKEQ. The CDR3 nucleotides read TGTGCCAGCAGCCAAGATGACAGGGAGTCTTACGAGCAGTACTTC. Protein sequence: CASSQDDRESYEQYF.

The rearrangement joins TRBV4-1 to TRBJ2-5; maybe TRBD1 (7 bases). Deletions cut 2 bases from V and 5 bases from J, with 18 bases between. Germline-derived CDR1 and CDR2 are MGHRA and YSYEKL. The CDR3 length is 16 residues. CDR3 region: CASSQLGRGAQETQYF. The CDR3 bases are TGCGCCAGCAGCCAACTTGGCAGGGGGGCGCAGGAGACCCAGTACTTC.

A remark on this clone: Other DNA sequences in the sample encode the same CDR3. This chain connects TRBV10-2 to TRBJ2-2; no clear D. V was clipped by 0 bases and J by 4 bases, with 6 bases between them. Germline CDR1 reads WSHSY; CDR2 reads SAAADI. CDR3 length equals 14 residues. CDR3 residues: CASSESSGTGELFF. The CDR3 nucleotides read TGCGCCAGCAGTGAGTCTTCAGGCACCGGGGAGCTGTTTTTT.

This clone was detected many times. The V and J genes are TRBV4-2 and TRBJ2-7; tentative D call: TRBD2 (6 bases). Trimming cost V 9 bases and J 3 bases, with 15 bases left between them. The V gene's germline CDR1 is LGHNA and CDR2 YNFKEQ. This CDR3 spans 13 amino acids. The CDR3 nucleotides are TGTGCCAGTCAGTCGGGAGATGGCTACGAGCAGTACTTC. Protein: CASQSGDGYEQYF.

J is TRBJ1-2 and V is TRBV4-2; TRBD1 is a possible D gene (6 bases). V shed 2 bases and J shed 2 bases, with 12 bases lying between them. Germline V gene lookup returns CDR1 LGHNA and CDR2 YNFKEQ. The CDR3 runs to 15 residues. The CDR3 loop is CASSQQADSNYGYTF. The CDR3 bases are TGTGCCAGCAGCCAACAAGCGGACAGCAACTATGGCTACACCTTC.

This sequence joins TRBV28 and TRBJ2-7; D is possibly TRBD1 (6 bases). Germline V CDR1 and CDR2: MDHEN, SYDVKM. The V gene lost 4 bases and the J gene lost 7 bases, with 8 bases spanning the gap. This CDR3 comprises 11 residues. CDR3 coding DNA: TGTGCCAGCAGTTACGACAGGGAGCAGTACTTC. This translates into CASSYDREQYF.